Presented here are 10 T cell receptor beta chains from one specimen sequenced in a study of CD8+ T cells in alopecia areata. Peripheral blood, together with lesional scalp punch biopsies, was collected from alopecia areata patients. RNA extraction was followed by reverse transcription into cDNA, which acted as the sequencing template. The repertoire was sequenced with immunoSEQ multiplex PCR; TCRdb's copy has only in-frame clones and lacks some. The table includes some 14,000 clones, about 50% detected once. The source was skin, collected at week 0. These receptors were collected from a human donor with alopecia areata.

This chain connects TRBV28 to TRBJ2-2, with a tentative D call TRBD2 (5 bases). The CDR3 spans 13 residues. The V gene's germline CDR1 is MDHEN and CDR2 SYDVKM. Deletions cut 3 bases from V and 12 bases from J, with 14 bases between. CDR3 loop: CASSFGWERQLFF. DNA of the CDR3: TGTGCCAGCAGTTTTGGGTGGGAGAGGCAGCTGTTTTTT.

The chain has TRBV28 and TRBJ2-5; 9 positions match TRBD2. The CDR3 loop spans 15 amino acids. V shed 9 bases, J shed 0 bases, and the junction held 8 bases outside the gene matches. Germline assignment: CDR1 MDHEN and CDR2 SYDVKM. CDR3 nucleotide sequence: TGTGCCAGTCTGCAGCGGGGGGTGAACCAAGAGACCCAGTACTTC. The encoded protein is CASLQRGVNQETQYF.

V is TRBV7-3 and J is TRBJ2-1; D tentatively fits TRBD1 or TRBD2 (5 bases each). There are 16 residues in the CDR3. Germline V CDR1 and CDR2: SGHTA, FQGTGA. Trimming removed 5 bases from V and 0 bases from J, with 14 bases in between. The CDR3 sequence is CASSTGRRSSYNEQFF. In nucleotides, the CDR3 is TGTGCCAGCAGCACGGGACGTAGAAGCTCCTACAATGAGCAGTTCTTC.

This clone was recorded a few times. The CDR3 DNA reads as TGTGCCAGCAGCTTAGGCGGACAGGGAGGTATCTACGAGCAGTACTTC. Translation: CASSLGGQGGIYEQYF. This chain uses TRBV7-2 with TRBJ2-7, with 8 positions matching TRBD1. The CDR3 contains 16 residues. Germline V gene data show CDR1 as SGHTA and CDR2 as FQGNSA. J was trimmed by 3 bases and V by 1 base; bases with no gene match: 8.

This clone was observed a single time. The chain couples TRBV28 to TRBJ1-6; D uncertain. V shed 4 bases and J shed 7 bases, with 8 bases lying between them. The CDR3 spans 13 residues. Germline-derived CDR1 and CDR2 are MDHEN and SYDVKM. CDR3 nucleotide sequence: TGTGCCAGCAGTTCTCCCGCCAATTCACCCCTCCACTTT. This gives the protein CASSSPANSPLHF.

The chain links TRBV11-1 to TRBJ2-2; weak D call: TRBD1 (5 bases). Germline CDR1 and CDR2: SGHAT and FQDESV (reference sequence). CDR3 length: 15 residues. With 6 bases removed from V and 4 bases from J, the gap between germline ends came to 15 bases. CDR3 protein: CASRRRTGVTGELFF. In DNA, the CDR3 is TGTGCCAGCAGAAGAAGAACAGGAGTCACCGGGGAGCTGTTTTTT.

The genes are TRBV4-3 and TRBJ2-2; unclear D gene. The CDR3 covers 13 residues. V lost 4 bases and J lost 6, with 9 bases in between. The germline V gene has CDR1 LGHNA and CDR2 YSLEER. The DNA for the CDR3 is TGCGCCAGCAGCCGCCCTGAGGCCGGGGAGCTGTTTTTT. Encoded protein: CASSRPEAGELFF.

The chain has TRBV7-9 and TRBJ2-5, with D possibly being TRBD1 (6 bases). CDR1 and CDR2 from the germline V gene are SEHNR and FQNEAQ (reference sequence). CDR3 length equals 16 residues. V was shortened by 5 bases and J by 4 bases, with 20 bases between the two germline ends. This CDR3 reads CASSTFTQGYLETQYF. CDR3 nucleotide sequence: TGTGCCAGCAGCACATTCACACAGGGTTATTTAGAGACCCAGTACTTC.

A note on this clone: Just one base apart from a much larger clone, this may be a read error. The V gene is TRBV30, the J gene TRBJ2-2, with D unclear. CDR3 length equals 12 residues. Trimming took 4 bases from V and 0 from J, leaving 3 bases between them. Germline V gene lookup returns CDR1 GTSNPN and CDR2 SVGIG (reference sequence). CDR3 in amino acids: CAWTANTGELFF. The DNA of the CDR3 is TGTGCCTGGACCGCGAACACCGGGGAGCTGTTTTTT.

This sequence joins TRBV9 and TRBJ1-2, with D perhaps matching TRBD1 (5 bases). The germline CDR1 and CDR2 sequences are SGDLS and YYNGEE. V was cut by 3 bases and J by 1 base, with 10 bases left in between. This CDR3 is built from 14 residues. CDR3 loop: CASSGGHFNYGYTF. In DNA form, the CDR3 reads TGTGCCAGCAGCGGTGGACACTTTAACTATGGCTACACCTTC.